This paragraph reports one T cell receptor beta chain. The entry originates in a study of T cells in Graves' hyperthyroidism and ophthalmopathy. CDR1 is LNHDA and CDR2 is SQIVND in the germline V gene (reference sequence). CDR3 length equals 14 residues. V was cut by 7 bases and J by 3 bases, with 15 bases left in between. Template material for amplifying TCR beta CDR3 regions consisted of RNA transcripts. The HTBI primer set drove a first-round RT-PCR of the TCR CDR3. TCRdb itself ran the multiplex PCR reads through MiXCR, one entry per CDR3 protein. The sample yields 340,000 or so distinct CDR3 sequences, roughly 15% seen once.

The specimen was blood. The clonotype comes from a man in his thirties or forties with Graves' hyperthyroidism. This chain links TRBV19 with TRBJ1-2; perhaps TRBD1 as D (6 bases). The CDR3 loop is CASTSRGIHYGYTF. For the CDR3, the DNA is TGTGCCAGTACCTCAAGGGGGATTCACTATGGCTACACCTTC.